This passage covers 28 T cell receptor beta chains from one sample sequenced in a study of shared clonotypes between healthy human individuals. Here immunoSEQ multiplex PCR was the method, and the copy in TCRdb shows in-frame clones only, minus some. The sample holds hundreds of thousands of clones, roughly 72% seen once. The sequenced material came from PBMCs. These TCRs come from a woman between 40 and 50 years old in good health. Some clones in this sample may be carry-over from other donors' samples.

The chain carries TRBV27 and TRBJ2-7; a possible D gene is TRBD2 (5 bases). The CDR3 consists of 16 residues. The germline V and J ends were trimmed by 5 bases and 3 bases, with 20 bases remaining between them. Germline-derived CDR1 and CDR2 are MNHEY and SMNVEV (reference sequence). CDR3 sequence (DNA): TGTGCCAGCAGTCTCCAATCTCCGGGGTTGGACTACGAGCAGTACTTC. This encodes CASSLQSPGLDYEQYF.

Worth noting for this clone: Other DNA variants within this sample encode the same CDR3. This sequence joins TRBV5-4 and TRBJ1-2; maybe TRBD1 (6 bases). Trimming left V 6 bases short and J 7 bases short, with 19 bases between. Germline V gene data show CDR1 as SGHNT and CDR2 as YYREEE (reference sequence). The length of the CDR3 is 14 residues. The CDR3 region has the DNA TGTGCCAGCACCCGGAGGGGGGGACAATCTGGCTACACCTTC. Its translation: CASTRRGGQSGYTF.

This rearrangement joins TRBV10-3 to TRBJ2-7; D is possibly TRBD1 (6 bases). Germline lookup yields CDR1 ENHRY and CDR2 SYGVKD. V shed 3 bases and J shed 3 bases, with 15 bases lying between them. CDR3 length: 15 amino acids. The CDR3 sequence: CAISDPGVTDYEQYF. For the CDR3, the DNA is TGTGCCATCAGTGACCCAGGGGTAACAGACTACGAGCAGTACTTC.

The J gene is TRBJ2-3, the V gene TRBV29-1; D possibly corresponds to TRBD2 (5 bases). Germline V CDR1 and CDR2: SQVTM, ANQGSEA. V shed 0 bases and J shed 1 base, with 8 bases lying between them. The CDR3 covers 14 residues. CDR3 sequence reads: CSVEDERRTDTQYF. CDR3 nucleotide sequence: TGCAGCGTTGAAGATGAGCGGCGCACAGATACGCAGTATTTT.

This sequence joins TRBV29-1 and TRBJ2-5; D is possibly TRBD1 (5 bases). Germline V gene lookup returns CDR1 SQVTM and CDR2 ANQGSEA. The V and J ends lost 3 bases and 4 bases respectively, with 12 bases between them. The CDR3 has 13 amino acids. This chain's CDR3 is CSVDGRATETQYF. CDR3 sequence (DNA): TGCAGCGTTGATGGCAGGGCGACAGAGACCCAGTACTTC.

This clone was observed a handful of times. The chain is built from TRBV27 and TRBJ1-1; D unclear. Trimming removed 2 bases from V and 0 bases from J, with 10 bases in between. The CDR3 is 15 residues long. Germline V lookup: CDR1 MNHEY, CDR2 SMNVEV (reference sequence). CDR3: CASSLGPEMNTEAFF. The CDR3 DNA follows: TGTGCCAGCAGTTTAGGTCCAGAAATGAACACTGAAGCTTTCTTT.

A remark on this clone: Different DNA sequences within this sample yield the same CDR3. The J gene is TRBJ2-7, the V gene TRBV7-9; the D is unclear. Trimming removed 4 bases from V and 12 bases from J, with 13 bases in between. The germline V gene encodes CDR1 SEHNR and CDR2 FQNEAQ (reference sequence). There are 11 residues in the CDR3. The CDR3 DNA follows: TGTGCCAGCAGCTGGCTGGCTAATACGTACTTC. Translation gives CASSWLANTYF. Full variable domain (remainder filled in from reference TRBV7-9 and TRBJ2-7): DTGVSQNPRHKITKRGQNVTFRCDPISEHNRLYWYRQTLGQGPEFLTYFQNEAQLEKSRLLSDRFSAERPKGSFSTLEIQRTEQGDSAMYLCASSWLANTYFGPGTRLTVT.

The chain carries TRBV5-1 and TRBJ2-7; 9 nucleotides agree with TRBD2. V lost 4 bases to trimming and J lost 7 bases; unmatched junction nucleotides: 18. Per germline, CDR1 SGHRS and CDR2 YFSETQ. The CDR3 has 17 amino acids. The CDR3 DNA is TGCGCCAGCAGCCCAACGCCTAACCCTAGCGGGAAGGGGGAGCAGTACTTC. Its translation is CASSPTPNPSGKGEQYF.

The rearrangement uses TRBV30 and TRBJ1-5; 11 nucleotides align to TRBD1. The germline V gene has CDR1 GTSNPN and CDR2 SVGIG (reference sequence). V lost 1 base to trimming and J lost 4 bases; unmatched junction nucleotides: 3. This CDR3 is 15 amino acids long. DNA of the CDR3: TGTGCCTGGAGTGCAGGGACAGGGGGGAATCAGCCCCAGCATTTT. It translates to CAWSAGTGGNQPQHF.

This clone was recorded once. The chain combines TRBV28 with TRBJ2-7; D unclear. Germline loops: CDR1 MDHEN, CDR2 SYDVKM. This CDR3 contains 16 residues. Trimming took off 8 bases at V and 0 bases at J, with 20 bases between the two ends. The DNA for the CDR3 is TGTGCCAGCCGGGCCGGCTTCTATACGCCCTCCTACGAGCAGTACTTC. It specifies CASRAGFYTPSYEQYF.

This clone was counted at least ten times. The chain joins TRBV5-4 to TRBJ1-2, with 7 bases fitting TRBD1. The CDR3 runs 16 residues. Germline V gives CDR1 SGHNT, CDR2 YYREEE (reference sequence). V gave up 1 base and J gave up 2 bases; unmatched junction bases: 8. The CDR3 region has the DNA TGTGCCAGCAGCTTGTCACAGGGGAGGGGGAACTATGGCTACACCTTC. Protein sequence: CASSLSQGRGNYGYTF.

The chain uses TRBV7-9 and TRBJ2-7; TRBD2 matches at 8 bases. Per germline, CDR1 SEHNR and CDR2 FQNEAQ (reference sequence). V gave up 5 bases and J gave up 5 bases; unmatched junction bases: 14. CDR3 size: 16 residues. The CDR3 is CASSPLPGAGGDEQYF. The CDR3, as DNA: TGTGCCAGCAGCCCCCTCCCGGGTGCGGGAGGCGACGAGCAGTACTTC.

The V call is TRBV2, the J call TRBJ2-3; 7 bases align to TRBD1. From germline, CDR1 is SNHLY and CDR2 FYNNEI. J was trimmed by 3 bases and V by 3 bases; bases with no gene match: 6. The CDR3 is made up of 15 amino acids. The CDR3 nucleotides read TGTGCCAGCAGTGACTCGGGACAGCTAACAGATACGCAGTATTTT. It codes for CASSDSGQLTDTQYF.

The chain is built from TRBV4-2 and TRBJ2-5, with D tentatively TRBD2 (5 bases). Germline V gene lookup returns CDR1 LGHNA and CDR2 YNFKEQ. The CDR3 runs 14 residues. Trimming removed 0 bases from V and 5 bases from J, with 10 bases in between. The CDR3 region is CASSQEASLETQYF. Written as DNA, the CDR3 is TGTGCCAGCAGCCAAGAGGCTAGCCTGGAGACCCAGTACTTC.

As regards this clone: The same CDR3 is also encoded by other DNA sequences in this sample. The chain couples TRBV2 to TRBJ2-7; D remains unclear. The CDR3 runs 11 residues. Germline V CDR1 and CDR2: SNHLY, FYNNEI. V lost 5 bases and J 2 bases, leaving 4 bases between the germline ends. CDR3 sequence: CASSLTYEQYF. For the CDR3, the DNA is TGTGCCAGCAGTTTAACCTACGAGCAGTACTTC. Looking up the rest from reference TRBV2 and TRBJ2-7 gives the full variable domain: EPEVTQTPSHQVTQMGQEVILRCVPISNHLYFYWYRQILGQKVEFLVSFYNNEISEKSEIFDDQFSVERPDGSNFTLKIRSTKLEDSAMYFCASSLTYEQYFGPGTRLTVT.

V and J are TRBV5-1 and TRBJ2-7; a weak D match, TRBD2 (5 bases). The V gene lost 4 bases and the J gene lost 3 bases, with 17 bases spanning the gap. The CDR3 loop spans 15 amino acids. CDR1 and CDR2 from the germline V gene are SGHRS and YFSETQ. CDR3 nucleotides: TGCGCCAGCAGCCTGGTGCGGGCTACCCACTACGAGCAGTACTTC. This gives the protein CASSLVRATHYEQYF.

V usage is TRBV2 and J usage is TRBJ2-2; 10 positions match TRBD2. This CDR3 spans 15 amino acids. Germline V gene data show CDR1 as SNHLY and CDR2 as FYNNEI. Trimming at V came to 4 bases and at J to 6 bases, leaving 5 bases not matched to a gene. As DNA, the CDR3 is TGTGCCAGCAGTGTGACAGCGGGAGGGCCCGGGGAGCTGTTTTTT. This translates into CASSVTAGGPGELFF.

The chain links TRBV19 to TRBJ2-1, with 8 bases fitting TRBD2. The germline V gene has CDR1 LNHDA and CDR2 SQIVND (reference sequence). V trimming: 4 bases; J trimming: 4 bases; junction bases outside the gene matches: 12. CDR3 length equals 17 residues. CDR3 protein: CASSTLTSGLGYNEQFF. CDR3 sequence (DNA): TGTGCCAGTAGTACCCTCACTAGCGGTCTAGGGTACAATGAGCAGTTCTTC.

A word on this clone: Other DNA sequences of this sample code for an identical CDR3. V and J are TRBV18 and TRBJ2-5; no definite D call. The CDR3 contains 13 residues. The ends were cut back, 3 bases at V and 1 base at J, with 6 bases in the middle. Germline CDR1 KGHSH, CDR2 LQKENI. CDR3 in DNA: TGTGCCAGCTCACCTAATGCCCAAGAGACCCAGTACTTC. Residues: CASSPNAQETQYF.

The chain couples TRBV16 to TRBJ1-2; D gene ambiguous. Germline CDR1 reads KGHSY; CDR2 reads FQNENV. The CDR3 consists of 14 residues. The ends were cut back, 2 bases at V and 6 bases at J, with 13 bases in the middle. CDR3: CASSQIPQADGYTF. Here the CDR3 DNA reads TGTGCCAGCAGCCAAATACCTCAGGCAGATGGCTACACCTTC.

The chain joins TRBV13 to TRBJ2-3; TRBD2 matches 10 bases. CDR3 length equals 16 residues. V lost 5 bases, J lost 0 bases, and 5 bases stayed unmatched. Germline CDR1 PRHDT, CDR2 FYEKMQ (reference sequence). The CDR3, as DNA: TGTGCCAGCAGCGATAGCGGGAGGAGCAGCACAGATACGCAGTATTTT. Translation: CASSDSGRSSTDTQYF.

This clone was counted only a few times. The V and J genes are TRBV5-6 and TRBJ2-3; D remains ambiguous. V gave up 4 bases and J gave up 0 bases, with 6 bases separating them. Germline V gene sequence: CDR1 SGHDT, CDR2 YYEEEE. The CDR3 is 13 amino acids. DNA of the CDR3: TGTGCCAGCAGCGTAACTAGCACAGATACGCAGTATTTT. This translates into CASSVTSTDTQYF. Using reference TRBV5-6 and TRBJ2-3 for the parts outside the CDR3, the full variable domain is DAGVTQSPTHLIKTRGQQVTLRCSPKSGHDTVSWYQQALGQGPQFIFQYYEEEERQRGNFPDRFSGHQFPNYSSELNVNALLLGDSALYLCASSVTSTDTQYFGPGTRLTVL.

DNA for the CDR3: TGTGCCAGCAGCTTATCGACACGAGCGGGAGGGCCGAATGAGCAGTTCTTC. Translated: CASSLSTRAGGPNEQFF. The J gene is TRBJ2-1, the V gene TRBV7-3; 10 nucleotides agree with TRBD2. Germline lookup yields CDR1 SGHTA and CDR2 FQGTGA. Unmatched junction bases numbered 11, after V lost 2 bases and J lost 7 bases. The CDR3 loop spans 17 amino acids.

V usage is TRBV7-2 and J usage is TRBJ2-5; 13 positions agree with TRBD2. Trimming cost V 5 bases and J 7 bases; bases outside gene matches: 7. The CDR3 has 15 amino acids. CDR1 SGHTA and CDR2 FQGNSA come from the germline V gene. CDR3 sequence (DNA): TGTGCCAGCAGCGGGGGACTAGCGGGAAGGGGGACCCAGTACTTC. Protein product: CASSGGLAGRGTQYF.

The chain joins TRBV7-3 to TRBJ2-1, with D unclear. The CDR3 has 12 amino acids. Trimming pared 5 bases from V and 4 bases from J, leaving 6 bases between. The germline V gene has CDR1 SGHTA and CDR2 FQGTGA. The CDR3 sequence is CASSIDYNEQFF. The CDR3, as DNA: TGTGCCAGCAGCATAGATTACAATGAGCAGTTCTTC.

In the case of this clone: Its ends do not fully match the called genes, so a read error is possible. CDR3 DNA sequence: TGTGCCAGCAGCGGGGGGGGCGTAGCCGGGGAGCCGTTTTTT. The encoded protein is CASSGGGVAGEPFF. V usage is TRBV4-2 and J usage is TRBJ2-2; tentatively, D is TRBD2 (7 bases). Germline CDR1 reads LGHNA; CDR2 reads YNFKEQ. There are 14 residues in the CDR3.

This rearrangement joins TRBV29-1 to TRBJ2-5; 7 nucleotides agree with TRBD1. Per the germline V gene, CDR1 is SQVTM and CDR2 is ANQGSEA. The CDR3 has 15 amino acids. V shed 8 bases and J 0 bases; nucleotides not matched to a gene: 12. The CDR3 here is CSTRDSSVYQETQYF. The CDR3 DNA is TGCAGCACGAGGGACAGCTCAGTGTACCAAGAGACCCAGTACTTC. Full variable domain (missing parts from reference TRBV29-1 and TRBJ2-5): SAVISQKPSRDICQRGTSLTIQCQVDSQVTMMFWYRQQPGQSLTLIATANQGSEATYESGFVIDKFPISRPNLTFSTLTVSNMSPEDSSIYLCSTRDSSVYQETQYFGPGTRLLVL.

The V gene is TRBV6-6, the J gene TRBJ1-1; D ambiguous. The CDR3 loop spans 13 amino acids. Germline loops: CDR1 MNHNY, CDR2 SVGAGI (reference sequence). Deletions cut 6 bases from V and 1 base from J, with 9 bases between. CDR3 in amino acids: CASSPRRNTEAFF. CDR3 nucleotides: TGTGCCAGCAGCCCTCGGCGGAACACTGAAGCTTTCTTT.